The 20 T cell receptor beta chains below come from one sample, sequenced in a study of T cell responses to AZD1222 COVID-19 vaccine. The method was immunoSEQ multiplex PCR; TCRdb's version includes in-frame clones alone and lacks a portion of them. The table shows tens of thousands of clones, with approximately 88% occurring only once. The material was peripheral blood, obtained 28 days after the second AZD1222 dose. The receptors originated from an adult who received the AZD1222 COVID-19 vaccine.

The J gene is TRBJ2-1, the V gene TRBV7-2; no clear D gene. V lost 10 bases, J lost 6 bases, and 16 bases lay in between. Germline assignment: CDR1 SGHTA and CDR2 FQGNSA. This CDR3 is 13 amino acids long. The CDR3 DNA is TGTGCCACCCGCCCAGTCGGCCTCAATGAGCAGTTCTTC. Its translation: CATRPVGLNEQFF. Full variable domain (remainder filled in from reference TRBV7-2 and TRBJ2-1): GAGVSQSPSNKVTEKGKDVELRCDPISGHTALYWYRQSLGQGLEFLIYFQGNSAPDKSGLPSDRFSAERTGGSVSTLTIQRTQQEDSAVYLCATRPVGLNEQFFGPGTRLTVL.

The chain combines TRBV6-2 or TRBV6-3 with TRBJ2-1, with 9 bases identical to TRBD1. CDR3 length: 13 residues. The ends lost 6 bases at V and 7 bases at J; junction bases unmatched: 4. Germline CDR1 is MNHEY and CDR2 is SVGEGT. CDR3 nucleotide sequence: TGTGCCAGCAGCCGGACAGGGGCGAATGAGCAGTTCTTC. It is translated as CASSRTGANEQFF.

The gene calls are TRBV19 and TRBJ1-4; 7 bases match TRBD1. Unmatched junction bases numbered 8, after V lost 5 bases and J lost 8 bases. CDR3 length equals 14 residues. The germline CDR1 and CDR2 sequences are LNHDA and SQIVND (reference sequence). In DNA, the CDR3 is TGTGCCAGTAGTCGACAGGGAAGACGGGAAAAACTGTTTTTT. Translated, it gives CASSRQGRREKLFF.

The chain links TRBV6-4 to TRBJ2-1, with 8 bases that match TRBD2. Germline V gives CDR1 MRHNA, CDR2 SNTAGT. J gave up 2 bases and V 5 bases, and 5 bases lay outside the gene matches. The CDR3 is 15 amino acids. The CDR3 coding sequence is TGTGCCAGCAGTCGACTAGCGTCAACCTACAATGAGCAGTTCTTC. As protein: CASSRLASTYNEQFF.

The chain carries TRBV5-1 and TRBJ1-6; perhaps TRBD1 as D (6 bases). CDR1 and CDR2 (germline): SGHRS, YFSETQ. CDR3 length: 18 residues. V was shortened by 4 bases and J by 10 bases, with 27 bases between the two germline ends. CDR3: CASSLGVGGGDTKSPLHF. Written as DNA, the CDR3 is TGCGCCAGCAGCCTGGGGGTCGGCGGTGGGGACACCAAGTCACCCCTCCACTTT.

V usage is TRBV6-5 and J usage is TRBJ1-5; possibly TRBD1 for D (6 bases). This CDR3 is built from 15 residues. The V gene lost 0 bases and the J gene lost 4 bases, with 10 bases spanning the gap. Germline V lookup: CDR1 MNHEY, CDR2 SVGAGI. The CDR3 reads CASSYSIGGNQPQHF. The CDR3 nucleotides read TGTGCCAGCAGTTACTCGATAGGGGGGAATCAGCCCCAGCATTTT.

This clone was found a few times. The genes are TRBV4-3 and TRBJ2-7; a weak D match, TRBD1 (6 bases). The CDR3 has 14 residues. Trimming removed 4 bases at V and 3 bases at J, with 13 bases between. The germline V gene has CDR1 LGHNA and CDR2 YSLEER. The CDR3 DNA sequence: TGCGCCAGCAGCCGATCCGGGACACACTACGAGCAGTACTTC. This gives the protein CASSRSGTHYEQYF.

V and J are TRBV12-3 or TRBV12-4 and TRBJ1-4; D unclear. CDR3 length: 13 residues. V lost 8 bases to trimming and J lost 0 bases, with 7 bases between them. The CDR3, as DNA: TGTGCCAGCGGAGATGCAACTAATGAAAAACTGTTTTTT. Protein sequence: CASGDATNEKLFF.

The rearrangement joins TRBV15 to TRBJ1-4, with a tentative D call TRBD1 (5 bases). This CDR3 region has 13 residues. Trimming shortened V by 5 bases and J by 4 bases, and 8 bases separated the two germline ends. CDR1 is LNHNV and CDR2 is YYDKDF in the germline V gene (reference sequence). The CDR3 loop is CATSLGDNEKLFF. The CDR3 DNA sequence: TGTGCCACCAGCTTAGGGGATAATGAAAAACTGTTTTTT.

This chain uses TRBV11-3 with TRBJ1-1; D is uncertain. Germline V gene lookup returns CDR1 SGHNT and CDR2 YENEEA. The CDR3 runs to 14 residues. V lost 5 bases and J 2 bases, leaving 12 bases between the germline ends. CDR3 loop: CASSPDGDNTEAFF. In nucleotides, the CDR3 is TGTGCCAGCAGCCCCGACGGTGATAACACTGAAGCTTTCTTT.

The gene calls are TRBV4-1 and TRBJ1-3, with 8 bases aligning to TRBD1. V trimming: 0 bases; J trimming: 0 bases; junction bases outside the gene matches: 7. Germline V gene lookup returns CDR1 MGHRA and CDR2 YSYEKL. The CDR3 sequence is 18 residues long. The CDR3: CASSQDLTGESSGNTIYF. The DNA for the CDR3 is TGCGCCAGCAGCCAAGACCTGACAGGGGAGAGCTCTGGAAACACCATATATTTT.

The V and J genes are TRBV6-5 and TRBJ1-3; weak D call: TRBD1 (5 bases). V was trimmed by 4 bases and J by 2 bases, leaving 12 bases between them. Germline V gene lookup returns CDR1 MNHEY and CDR2 SVGAGI. The CDR3 spans 15 residues. The DNA of the CDR3 is TGTGCCAGCAGTTGGACCGGGACCGCTGGAAACACCATATATTTT. Its protein is CASSWTGTAGNTIYF.

The chain couples TRBV3-1 (or the pseudogene TRBV3-2) to TRBJ2-5; D gene uncertain. Germline lookup yields CDR1 LGHDT and CDR2 YNNKEL (reference sequence). This CDR3 contains 11 residues. V was clipped by 5 bases and J by 6 bases, with 7 bases between them. CDR3: CASSSEQTQYF. The CDR3 nucleotides are TGTGCCAGCAGCTCCGAACAGACCCAGTACTTC.

V and J are TRBV11-1 and TRBJ2-2; 8 nucleotides align to TRBD1. Germline V lookup: CDR1 SGHAT, CDR2 FQDESV (reference sequence). The CDR3 is made up of 16 amino acids. Losses at the gene ends were 5 bases for V and 1 base for J; bases not matched to a gene: 6. DNA of the CDR3: TGTGCCAGCAGCGCCTGGGGGACAGGGAACACCGGGGAGCTGTTTTTT. Its translation: CASSAWGTGNTGELFF. Based on the CDR3 plus reference TRBV11-1 and TRBJ2-2, the full variable domain is EAEVAQSPRYKITEKSQAVAFWCDPISGHATLYWYRQILGQGPELLVQFQDESVVDDSQLPKDRFSAERLKGVDSTLKIQPAELGDSAMYLCASSAWGTGNTGELFFGEGSRLTVL.

This rearrangement joins TRBV7-2 to TRBJ1-2, with 8 bases matching TRBD1. The J segment lost 4 bases and the V segment lost 1 base, leaving 2 bases of the junction unmatched. This CDR3 is 14 amino acids long. From germline, CDR1 is SGHTA and CDR2 FQGNSA. The CDR3 nucleotides read TGTGCCAGCAGCTTAGGGGGACAGGTCTATGGCTACACCTTC. It translates to CASSLGGQVYGYTF.

The chain couples TRBV21-1 to TRBJ2-1; the table assigns TRBD2, which was not confirmed against the DNA. TRBV21-1 is described as a pseudogene. The CDR3 runs to 17 residues. The CDR3 spells CASSTQRLAAELNEQFF. DNA of the CDR3: TGTGCCAGCAGCACCCAAAGGCTAGCGGCCGAACTGAATGAGCAGTTCTTC.

J is TRBJ2-1 and V is TRBV11-2, with 8 bases identical to TRBD1. Germline V gene sequence: CDR1 SGHAT, CDR2 FQNNGV. V lost 5 bases, J lost 8 bases, and 8 bases stayed unmatched. The CDR3 sequence is 14 residues long. The chain's CDR3 is CASSTGGGGDEQFF. CDR3 nucleotides: TGTGCCAGCAGCACAGGGGGAGGTGGAGATGAGCAGTTCTTC.

V is TRBV7-9 and J is TRBJ2-7; TRBD1 matches 8 bases. The V segment lost 4 bases and the J segment 9 bases; nucleotides outside the gene matches: 8. Per the germline V gene, CDR1 is SEHNR and CDR2 is FQNEAQ (reference sequence). The CDR3 totals 13 residues. The CDR3 DNA is TGTGCCAGCAGCTCTCAAGACAGGGGAGGGCAGTACTTC. Amino acid sequence: CASSSQDRGGQYF.

This clone came up once. The CDR3 DNA is TGTGCCAGCAGCTTCCTCATCAAGCCGGGACAGGGGGCCCACGAGCAGTACTTC. Its protein is CASSFLIKPGQGAHEQYF. The chain carries TRBV7-2 and TRBJ2-7; 12 bases map to TRBD1. CDR1 and CDR2 from the germline V gene are SGHTA and FQGNSA. Losses at the gene ends were 3 bases for V and 5 bases for J; bases not matched to a gene: 14. This CDR3 contains 18 residues.

The rearrangement uses TRBV5-8 and TRBJ1-6; D is unresolved. This CDR3 region has 15 residues. Germline CDR1 SGHTS, CDR2 YDEGEE. V lost 3 bases, J lost 8 bases, and 15 bases lay in between. For the CDR3, the DNA is TGTGCCAGCAGCTCATCGTCCCGGGGTCATTCACCCCTCCACTTT. This encodes CASSSSSRGHSPLHF.